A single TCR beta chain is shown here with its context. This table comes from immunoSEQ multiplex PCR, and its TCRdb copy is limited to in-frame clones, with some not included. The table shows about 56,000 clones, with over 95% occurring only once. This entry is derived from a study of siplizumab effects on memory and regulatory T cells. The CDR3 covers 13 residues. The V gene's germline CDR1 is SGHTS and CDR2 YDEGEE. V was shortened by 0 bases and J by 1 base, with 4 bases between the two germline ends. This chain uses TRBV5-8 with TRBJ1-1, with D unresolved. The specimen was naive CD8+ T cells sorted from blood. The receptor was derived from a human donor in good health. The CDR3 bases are TGTGCCAGCAGCTTGGACACGAACACTGAAGCTTTCTTT. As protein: CASSLDTNTEAFF.